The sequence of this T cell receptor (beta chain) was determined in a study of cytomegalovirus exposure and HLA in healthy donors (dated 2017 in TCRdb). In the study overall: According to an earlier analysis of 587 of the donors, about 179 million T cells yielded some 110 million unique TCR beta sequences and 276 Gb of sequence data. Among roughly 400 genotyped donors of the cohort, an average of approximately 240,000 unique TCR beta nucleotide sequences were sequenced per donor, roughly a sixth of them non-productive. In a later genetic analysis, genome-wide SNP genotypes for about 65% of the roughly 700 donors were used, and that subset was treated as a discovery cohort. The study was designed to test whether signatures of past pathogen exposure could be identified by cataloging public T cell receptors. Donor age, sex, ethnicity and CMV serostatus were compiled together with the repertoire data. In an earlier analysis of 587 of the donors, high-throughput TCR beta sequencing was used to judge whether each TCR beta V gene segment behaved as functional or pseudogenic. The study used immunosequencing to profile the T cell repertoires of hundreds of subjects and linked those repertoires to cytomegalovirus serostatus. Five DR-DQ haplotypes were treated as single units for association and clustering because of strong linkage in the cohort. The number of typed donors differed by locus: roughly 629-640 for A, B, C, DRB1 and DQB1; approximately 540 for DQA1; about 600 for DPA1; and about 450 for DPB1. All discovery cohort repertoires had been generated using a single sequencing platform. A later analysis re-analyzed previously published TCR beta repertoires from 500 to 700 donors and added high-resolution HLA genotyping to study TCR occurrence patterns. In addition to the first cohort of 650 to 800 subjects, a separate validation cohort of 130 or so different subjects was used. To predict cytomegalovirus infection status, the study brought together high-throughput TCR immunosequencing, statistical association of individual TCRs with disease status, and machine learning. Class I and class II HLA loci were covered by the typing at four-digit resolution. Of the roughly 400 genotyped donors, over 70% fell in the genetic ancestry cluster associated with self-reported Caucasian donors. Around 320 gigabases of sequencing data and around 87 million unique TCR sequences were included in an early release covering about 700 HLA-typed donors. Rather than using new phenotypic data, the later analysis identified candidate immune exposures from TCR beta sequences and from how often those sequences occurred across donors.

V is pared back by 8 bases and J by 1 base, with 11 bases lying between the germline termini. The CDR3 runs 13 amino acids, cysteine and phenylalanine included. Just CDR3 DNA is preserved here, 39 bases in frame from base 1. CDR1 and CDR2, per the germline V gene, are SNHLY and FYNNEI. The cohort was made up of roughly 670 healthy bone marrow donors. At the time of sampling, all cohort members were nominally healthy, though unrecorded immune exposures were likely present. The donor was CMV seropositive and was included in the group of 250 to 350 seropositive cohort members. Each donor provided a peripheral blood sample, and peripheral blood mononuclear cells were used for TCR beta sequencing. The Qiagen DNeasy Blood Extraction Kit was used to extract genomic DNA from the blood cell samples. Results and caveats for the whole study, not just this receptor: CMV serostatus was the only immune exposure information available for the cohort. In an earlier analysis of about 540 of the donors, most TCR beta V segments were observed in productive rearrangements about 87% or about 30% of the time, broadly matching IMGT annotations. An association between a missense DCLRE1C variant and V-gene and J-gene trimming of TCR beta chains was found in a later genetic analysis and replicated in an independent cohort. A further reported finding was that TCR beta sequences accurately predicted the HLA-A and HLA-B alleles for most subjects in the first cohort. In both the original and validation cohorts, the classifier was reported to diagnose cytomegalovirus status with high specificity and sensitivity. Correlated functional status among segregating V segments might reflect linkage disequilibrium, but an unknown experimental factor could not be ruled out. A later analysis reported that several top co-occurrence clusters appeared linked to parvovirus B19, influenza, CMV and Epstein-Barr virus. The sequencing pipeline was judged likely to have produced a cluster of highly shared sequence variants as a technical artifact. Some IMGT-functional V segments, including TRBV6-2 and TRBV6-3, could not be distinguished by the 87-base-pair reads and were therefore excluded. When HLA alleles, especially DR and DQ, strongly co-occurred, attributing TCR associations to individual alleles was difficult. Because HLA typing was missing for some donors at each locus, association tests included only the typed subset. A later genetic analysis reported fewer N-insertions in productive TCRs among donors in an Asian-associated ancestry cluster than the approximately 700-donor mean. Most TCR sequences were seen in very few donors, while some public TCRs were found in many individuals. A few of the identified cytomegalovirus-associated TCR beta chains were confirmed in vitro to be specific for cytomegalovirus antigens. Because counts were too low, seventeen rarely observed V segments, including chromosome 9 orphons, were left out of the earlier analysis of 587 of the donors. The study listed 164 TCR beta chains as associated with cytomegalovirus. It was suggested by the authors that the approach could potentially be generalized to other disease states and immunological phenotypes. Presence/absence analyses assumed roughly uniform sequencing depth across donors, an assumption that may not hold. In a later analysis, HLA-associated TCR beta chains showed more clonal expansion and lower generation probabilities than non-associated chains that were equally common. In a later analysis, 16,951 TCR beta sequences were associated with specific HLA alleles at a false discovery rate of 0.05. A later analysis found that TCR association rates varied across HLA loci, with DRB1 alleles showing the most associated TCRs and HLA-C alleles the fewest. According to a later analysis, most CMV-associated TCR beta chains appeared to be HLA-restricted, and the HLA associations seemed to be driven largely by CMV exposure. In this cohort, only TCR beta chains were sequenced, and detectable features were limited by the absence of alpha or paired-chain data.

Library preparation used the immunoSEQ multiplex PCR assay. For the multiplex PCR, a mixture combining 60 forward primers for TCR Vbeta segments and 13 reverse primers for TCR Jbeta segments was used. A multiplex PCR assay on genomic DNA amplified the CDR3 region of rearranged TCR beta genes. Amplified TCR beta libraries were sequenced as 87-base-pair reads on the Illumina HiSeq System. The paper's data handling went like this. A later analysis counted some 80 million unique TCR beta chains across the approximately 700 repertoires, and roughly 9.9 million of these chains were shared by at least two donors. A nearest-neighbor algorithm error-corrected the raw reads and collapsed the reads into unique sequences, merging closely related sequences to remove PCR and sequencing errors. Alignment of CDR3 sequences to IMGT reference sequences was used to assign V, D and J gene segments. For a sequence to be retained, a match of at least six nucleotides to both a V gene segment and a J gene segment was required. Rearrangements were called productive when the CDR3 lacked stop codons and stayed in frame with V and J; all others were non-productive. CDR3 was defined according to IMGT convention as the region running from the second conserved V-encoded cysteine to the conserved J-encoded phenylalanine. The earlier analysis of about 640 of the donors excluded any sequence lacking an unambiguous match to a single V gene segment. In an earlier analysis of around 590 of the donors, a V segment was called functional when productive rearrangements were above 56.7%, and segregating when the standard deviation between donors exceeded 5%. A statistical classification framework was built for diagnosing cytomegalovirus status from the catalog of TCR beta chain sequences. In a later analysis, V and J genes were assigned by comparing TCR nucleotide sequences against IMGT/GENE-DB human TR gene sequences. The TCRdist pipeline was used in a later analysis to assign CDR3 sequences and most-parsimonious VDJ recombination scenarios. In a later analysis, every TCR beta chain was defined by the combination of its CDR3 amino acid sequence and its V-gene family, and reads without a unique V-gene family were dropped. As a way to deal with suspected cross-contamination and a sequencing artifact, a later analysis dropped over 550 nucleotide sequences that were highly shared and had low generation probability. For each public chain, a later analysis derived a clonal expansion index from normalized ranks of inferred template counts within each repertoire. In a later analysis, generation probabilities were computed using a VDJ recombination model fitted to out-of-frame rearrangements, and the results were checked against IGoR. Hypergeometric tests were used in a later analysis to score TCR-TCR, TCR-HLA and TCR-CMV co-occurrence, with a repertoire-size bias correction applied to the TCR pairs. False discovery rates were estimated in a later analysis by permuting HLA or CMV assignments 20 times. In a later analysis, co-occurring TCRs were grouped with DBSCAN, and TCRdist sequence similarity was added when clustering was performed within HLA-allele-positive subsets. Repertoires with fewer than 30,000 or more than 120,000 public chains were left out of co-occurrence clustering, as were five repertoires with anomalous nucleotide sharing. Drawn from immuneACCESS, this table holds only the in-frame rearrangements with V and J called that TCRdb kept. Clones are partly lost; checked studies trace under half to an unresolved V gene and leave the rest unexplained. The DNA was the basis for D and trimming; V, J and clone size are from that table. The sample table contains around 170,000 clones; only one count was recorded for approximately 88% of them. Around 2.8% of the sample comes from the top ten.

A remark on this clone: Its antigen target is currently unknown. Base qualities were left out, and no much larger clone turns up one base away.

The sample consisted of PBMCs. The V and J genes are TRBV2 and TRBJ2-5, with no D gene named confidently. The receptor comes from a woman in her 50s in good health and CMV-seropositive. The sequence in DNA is TGTGCCAGCCTAAGGAACAGCCAAGAGACCCAGTACTTC. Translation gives CASLRNSQETQYF. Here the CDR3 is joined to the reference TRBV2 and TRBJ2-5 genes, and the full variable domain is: EPEVTQTPSHQVTQMGQEVILRCVPISNHLYFYWYRQILGQKVEFLVSFYNNEISEKSEIFDDQFSVERPDGSNFTLKIRSTKLEDSAMYFCASLRNSQETQYFGPGTRLLVL.